This T cell receptor (beta chain) was sequenced for a study of identical twins. The CDR3 contains 15 residues. CDR1 is SNHLY and CDR2 is FYNNEI in the germline V gene. Trimming stripped 6 bases from V and 3 bases from J, with 12 bases between. There are a few counts of this clonotype. The antigen remains undetermined. Among all donors, each was a healthy Caucasian. Overall study results and limits: Recombination models fit unrelated individuals' TCR alpha sharing but underestimated twins'. Insertion counts were lower in abundant cord blood beta clonotypes, a trend that memory repertoires did not show.

TCRdb itself ran the 5' RACE reads through MiXCR, one entry per CDR3 protein. The data contain 700,000 or so distinct CDR3 sequences, less than 10% of them singletons. This sample also belongs to another study, concerning yellow fever vaccine responses in identical twins. From that study: Reportedly, the T cell response mounted by twins to vaccine seemed partly convergent, partly personalized.

The TCR originated in a woman aged 18-29 years in good health. V gene TRBV2 combines with J gene TRBJ1-6, with D possibly being TRBD1 (6 bases). Material for sequencing was PBMCs. DNA of the CDR3: TGTGCCAGCAGACCCGGGACACTCTATAATTCACCCCTCCACTTT. It codes for CASRPGTLYNSPLHF.